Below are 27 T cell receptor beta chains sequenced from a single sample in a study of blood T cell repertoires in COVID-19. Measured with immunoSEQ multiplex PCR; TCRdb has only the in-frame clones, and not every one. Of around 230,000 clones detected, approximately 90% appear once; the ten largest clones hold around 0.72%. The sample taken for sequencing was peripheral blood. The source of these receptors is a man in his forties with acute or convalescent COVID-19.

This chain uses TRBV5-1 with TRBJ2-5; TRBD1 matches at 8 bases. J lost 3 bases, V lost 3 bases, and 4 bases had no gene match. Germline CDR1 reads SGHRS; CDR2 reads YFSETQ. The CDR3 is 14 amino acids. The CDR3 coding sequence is TGCGCCAGCAGCTCAGACAGGGGAAAAGAGACCCAGTACTTC. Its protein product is CASSSDRGKETQYF.

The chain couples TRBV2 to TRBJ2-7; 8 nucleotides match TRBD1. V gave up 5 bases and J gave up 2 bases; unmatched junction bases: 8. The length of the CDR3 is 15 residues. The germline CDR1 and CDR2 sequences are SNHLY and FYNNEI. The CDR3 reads CASSIRQGKAYEQYF. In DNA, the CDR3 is TGTGCCAGCAGTATACGACAGGGGAAGGCCTACGAGCAGTACTTC.

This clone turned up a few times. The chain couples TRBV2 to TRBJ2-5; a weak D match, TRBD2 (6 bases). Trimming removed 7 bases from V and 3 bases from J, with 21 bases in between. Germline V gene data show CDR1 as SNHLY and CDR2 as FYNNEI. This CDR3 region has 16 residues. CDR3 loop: CASTVLGGKEEETQYF. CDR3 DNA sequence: TGTGCCAGCACCGTCCTAGGCGGGAAAGAAGAAGAGACCCAGTACTTC.

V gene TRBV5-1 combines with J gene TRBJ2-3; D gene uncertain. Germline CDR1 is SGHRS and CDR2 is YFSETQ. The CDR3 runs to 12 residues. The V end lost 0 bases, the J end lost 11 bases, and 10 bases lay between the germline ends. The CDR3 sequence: CASSLVPPGQYF. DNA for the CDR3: TGCGCCAGCAGCTTGGTGCCTCCGGGGCAGTATTTT.

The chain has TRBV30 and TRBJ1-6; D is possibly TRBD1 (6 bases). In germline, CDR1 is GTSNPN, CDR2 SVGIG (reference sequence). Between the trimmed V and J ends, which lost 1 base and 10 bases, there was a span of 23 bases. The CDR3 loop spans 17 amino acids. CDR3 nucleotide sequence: TGTGCCTGGAGTGATTTTTTTGTGGGGACACTCAGGTCACCCCTCCACTTT. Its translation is CAWSDFFVGTLRSPLHF.

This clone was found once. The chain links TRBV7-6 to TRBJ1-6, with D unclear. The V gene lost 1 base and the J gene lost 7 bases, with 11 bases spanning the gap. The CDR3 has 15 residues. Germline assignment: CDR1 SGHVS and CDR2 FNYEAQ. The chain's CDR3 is CASSLEYGGNSPLHF. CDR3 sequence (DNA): TGTGCCAGCAGCTTAGAGTATGGAGGAAATTCACCCCTCCACTTT.

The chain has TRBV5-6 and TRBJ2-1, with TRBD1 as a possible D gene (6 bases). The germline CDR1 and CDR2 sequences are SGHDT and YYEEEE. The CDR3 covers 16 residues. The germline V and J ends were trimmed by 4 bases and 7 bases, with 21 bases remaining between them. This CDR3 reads CASSLSLGSQGNEQFF. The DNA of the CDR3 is TGTGCCAGCAGCCTATCACTAGGGAGTCAGGGGAATGAGCAGTTCTTC.

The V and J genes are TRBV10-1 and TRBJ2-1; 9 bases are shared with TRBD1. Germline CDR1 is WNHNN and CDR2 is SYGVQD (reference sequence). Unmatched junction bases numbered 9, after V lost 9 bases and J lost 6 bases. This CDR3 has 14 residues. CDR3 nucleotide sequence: TGCGCCAGTCAACCGGGACAGGGAGTCAATGAGCAGTTCTTC. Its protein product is CASQPGQGVNEQFF.

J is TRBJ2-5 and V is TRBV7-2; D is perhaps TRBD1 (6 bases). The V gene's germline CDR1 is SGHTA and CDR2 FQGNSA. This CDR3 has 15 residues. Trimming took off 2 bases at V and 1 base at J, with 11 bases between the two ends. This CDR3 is CASSLNIRGQETQYF. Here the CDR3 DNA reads TGTGCCAGCAGCTTAAATATCAGGGGCCAAGAGACCCAGTACTTC.

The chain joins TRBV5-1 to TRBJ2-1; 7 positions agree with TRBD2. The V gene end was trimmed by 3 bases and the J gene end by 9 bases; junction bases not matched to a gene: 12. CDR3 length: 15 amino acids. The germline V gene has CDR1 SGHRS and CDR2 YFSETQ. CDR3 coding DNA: TGCGCCAGCAGCTACGATGGGGGTGGGGAGGGTGAGCAGTTCTTC. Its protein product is CASSYDGGGEGEQFF.

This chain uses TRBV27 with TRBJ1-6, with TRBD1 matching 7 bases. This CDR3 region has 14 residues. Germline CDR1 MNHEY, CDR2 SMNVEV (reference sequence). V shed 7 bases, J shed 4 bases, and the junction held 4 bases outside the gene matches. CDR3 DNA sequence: TGTGCCAGCACAACAGGGGAGTATAATTCACCCCTCCACTTT. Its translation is CASTTGEYNSPLHF.

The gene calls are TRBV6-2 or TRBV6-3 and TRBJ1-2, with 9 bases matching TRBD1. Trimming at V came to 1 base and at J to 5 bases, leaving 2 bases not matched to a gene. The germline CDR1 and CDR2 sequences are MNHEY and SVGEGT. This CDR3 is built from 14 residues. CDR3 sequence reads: CASSYWDRDYGYTF. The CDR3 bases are TGTGCCAGCAGTTACTGGGACAGGGATTATGGCTACACCTTC.

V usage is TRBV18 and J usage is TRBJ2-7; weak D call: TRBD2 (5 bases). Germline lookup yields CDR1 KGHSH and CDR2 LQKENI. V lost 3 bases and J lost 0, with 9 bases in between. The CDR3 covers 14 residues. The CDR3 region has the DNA TGTGCCAGCTCACCGAATAGCGTCTCCTACGAGCAGTACTTC. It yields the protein CASSPNSVSYEQYF.

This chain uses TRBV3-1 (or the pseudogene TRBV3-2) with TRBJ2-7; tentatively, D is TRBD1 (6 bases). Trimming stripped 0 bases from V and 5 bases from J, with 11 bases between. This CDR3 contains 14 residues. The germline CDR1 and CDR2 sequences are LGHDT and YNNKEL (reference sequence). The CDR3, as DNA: TGTGCCAGCAGCCAAGATTGGGGACAAAACGAGCAGTACTTC. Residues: CASSQDWGQNEQYF.

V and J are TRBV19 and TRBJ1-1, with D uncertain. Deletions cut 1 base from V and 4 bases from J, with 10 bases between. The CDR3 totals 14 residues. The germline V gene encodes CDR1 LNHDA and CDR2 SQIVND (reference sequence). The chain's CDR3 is CASSIVAGSTEAFF. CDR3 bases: TGTGCCAGTAGTATAGTAGCGGGGAGCACTGAAGCTTTCTTT.

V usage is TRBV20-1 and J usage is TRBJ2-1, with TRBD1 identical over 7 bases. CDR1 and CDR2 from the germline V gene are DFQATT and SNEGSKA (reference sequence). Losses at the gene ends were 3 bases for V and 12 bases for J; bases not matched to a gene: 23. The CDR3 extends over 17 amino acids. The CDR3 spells CSASPTARQGVGRGQFF. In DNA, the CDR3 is TGCAGTGCTAGTCCCACGGCGCGGCAGGGGGTAGGTAGGGGGCAGTTCTTC.

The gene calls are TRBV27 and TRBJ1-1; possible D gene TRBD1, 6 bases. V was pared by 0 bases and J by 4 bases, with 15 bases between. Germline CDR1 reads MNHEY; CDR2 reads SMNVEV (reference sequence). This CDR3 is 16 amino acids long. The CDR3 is CASSLSNREWGTEAFF. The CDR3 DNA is TGTGCCAGCAGTTTATCGAACAGGGAGTGGGGCACTGAAGCTTTCTTT.

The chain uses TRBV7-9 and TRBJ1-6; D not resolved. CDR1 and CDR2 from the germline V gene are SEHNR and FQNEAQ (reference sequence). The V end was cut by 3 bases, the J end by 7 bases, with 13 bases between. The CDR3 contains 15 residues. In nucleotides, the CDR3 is TGTGCCAGCAGCTTCCAGGATAATGGGAATTCACCCCTCCACTTT. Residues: CASSFQDNGNSPLHF.

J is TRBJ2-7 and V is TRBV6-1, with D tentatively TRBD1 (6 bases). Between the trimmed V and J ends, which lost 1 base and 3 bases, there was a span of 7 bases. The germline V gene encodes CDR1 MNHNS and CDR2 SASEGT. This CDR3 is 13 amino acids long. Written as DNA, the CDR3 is TGTGCCAGCAGTGAAGGGGGACACTACGAGCAGTACTTC. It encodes CASSEGGHYEQYF.

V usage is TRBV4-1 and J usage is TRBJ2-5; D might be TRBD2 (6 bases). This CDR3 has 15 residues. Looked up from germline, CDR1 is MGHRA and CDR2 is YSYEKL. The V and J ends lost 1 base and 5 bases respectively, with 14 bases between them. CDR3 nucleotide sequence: TGCGCCAGCAGCCAAGTAGGTGGGACTGGGGAGACCCAGTACTTC. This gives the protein CASSQVGGTGETQYF.

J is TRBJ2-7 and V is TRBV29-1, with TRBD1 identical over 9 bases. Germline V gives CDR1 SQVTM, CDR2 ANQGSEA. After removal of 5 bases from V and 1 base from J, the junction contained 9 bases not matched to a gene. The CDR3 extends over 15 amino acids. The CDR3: CSVRPGQGRSYEQYF. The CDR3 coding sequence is TGCAGCGTTCGGCCGGGACAGGGTAGATCCTACGAGCAGTACTTC.

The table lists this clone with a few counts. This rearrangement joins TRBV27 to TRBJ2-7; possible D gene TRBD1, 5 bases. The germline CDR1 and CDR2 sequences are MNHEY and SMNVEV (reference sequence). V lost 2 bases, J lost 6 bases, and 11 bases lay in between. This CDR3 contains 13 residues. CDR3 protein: CASSLTRQFEQYF. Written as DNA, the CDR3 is TGTGCCAGCAGTTTAACCCGACAGTTCGAGCAGTACTTC.

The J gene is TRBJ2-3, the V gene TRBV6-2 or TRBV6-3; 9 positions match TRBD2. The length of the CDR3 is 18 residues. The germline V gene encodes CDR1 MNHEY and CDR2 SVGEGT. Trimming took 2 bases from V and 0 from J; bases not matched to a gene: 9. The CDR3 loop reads CASSYVAGGRGSTDTQYF. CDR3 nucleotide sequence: TGTGCCAGCAGTTACGTGGCGGGGGGGCGTGGTAGCACAGATACGCAGTATTTT.

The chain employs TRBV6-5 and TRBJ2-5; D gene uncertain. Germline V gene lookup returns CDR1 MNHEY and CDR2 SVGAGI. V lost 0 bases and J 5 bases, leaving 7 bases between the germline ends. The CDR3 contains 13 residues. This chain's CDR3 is CASSYSAAETQYF. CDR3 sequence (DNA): TGTGCCAGCAGTTACTCGGCAGCGGAGACCCAGTACTTC.

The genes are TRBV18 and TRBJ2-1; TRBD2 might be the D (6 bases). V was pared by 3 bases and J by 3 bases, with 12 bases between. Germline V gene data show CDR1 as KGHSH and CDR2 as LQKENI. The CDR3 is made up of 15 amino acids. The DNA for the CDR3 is TGTGCCAGCTCACCGTTTGGGGGGAACTACAATGAGCAGTTCTTC. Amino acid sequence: CASSPFGGNYNEQFF.

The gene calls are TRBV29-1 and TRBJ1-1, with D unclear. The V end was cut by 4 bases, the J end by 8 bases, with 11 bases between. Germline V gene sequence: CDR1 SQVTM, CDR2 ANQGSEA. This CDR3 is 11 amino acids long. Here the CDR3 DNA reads TGCAGCGTTGGGCAGGAACTCGAAGCTTTCTTT. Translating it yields CSVGQELEAFF. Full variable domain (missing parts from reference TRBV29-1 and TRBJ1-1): SAVISQKPSRDICQRGTSLTIQCQVDSQVTMMFWYRQQPGQSLTLIATANQGSEATYESGFVIDKFPISRPNLTFSTLTVSNMSPEDSSIYLCSVGQELEAFFGQGTRLTVV.

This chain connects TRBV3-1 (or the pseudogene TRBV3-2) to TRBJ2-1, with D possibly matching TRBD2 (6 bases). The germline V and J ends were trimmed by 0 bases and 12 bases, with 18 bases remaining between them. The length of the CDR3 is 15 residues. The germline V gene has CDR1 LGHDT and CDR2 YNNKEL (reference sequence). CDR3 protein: CASSQDEGLLVGQFF. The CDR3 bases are TGTGCCAGCAGCCAAGATGAGGGACTCCTTGTGGGGCAGTTCTTC.